This record covers a single TCR beta chain. This clonotype was detected a few times. Its target antigen remains unknown. One base away there is no much larger clone; base qualities are not given. The sample is drawn from a study of T cells after yellow fever vaccination (dated by TCRdb to the late 2010s). Background for the entire study: The SMART-Seq v4 Ultra Low Input RNA kit was used to prepare libraries from fractions with low cell numbers. Blood was drawn at multiple timepoints before and after primary and secondary immunization, with bulk PBMC replicates and cell subsets isolated. Two healthy male donors, one aged 18 to 30 and one aged 30 to 40 years, made up the cohort. To follow T-cell clones before and after primary and booster YFV17D yellow fever vaccination, bulk TCR alpha and beta repertoires were sequenced over time. What the authors observed across the whole study: A small fraction of clonotypes showed up in both the CD4 and CD8 compartments, probably as a result of convergent recombination. Because only two donors were included in the study, the extent to which the findings can be generalized is limited. The secondary T-cell response was weaker than the primary response but faster, peaking on day 5 instead of day 15. Computational filtering was needed because FACS-sorted repertoires could contain abundant contaminating clonotypes from the bulk population. Most clones expanded after primary vaccination were re-detected after the booster (approximately 95% of CD4 and roughly 85% of CD8), suggesting broad memory maintenance.

TCR cDNA was synthesized by 5'RACE template switching, which introduced a universal primer site and unique molecular identifiers. Priming of cDNA synthesis was performed from both the TCR alpha and TCR beta constant segments. Libraries were amplified in two PCR steps, with sample barcodes and sequencing adapters added in the second step. Sequencing of the libraries was done on either Illumina HiSeq 2500 (2x100 bp) or NovaSeq (2x150 bp). In the source study's methods: Demultiplexing of reads and collapsing into UMI consensus sequences were performed with MIGEC, and V(D)J alignment was carried out with MiXCR. Vaccine-responding clonotypes were defined with edgeR using replicate PBMC samples, requiring FDR below 0.01 and a log2 fold change above 5 up to day 15. Bulk clonotypes were assigned CD4 or CD8 identity according to which sequenced CD4 or CD8 repertoire held them at higher abundance. TCRdb ran its own pipeline on the public reads, namely fastp trimming at Q25 and MiXCR clone calling, and kept in-frame beta chains. Each record represents a unique CDR3 protein, reported with the most common genes and DNA among its rows. The authors' filters were not applied to this entry. This sample has approximately 550,000 distinct CDR3 sequences in its table, and about 19% of those were observed once. The top ten clonotypes cover around 15% of the sample.

What the treatment or condition label conveys for this sample: live attenuated yellow fever vaccine strain. Two biological replicates of bulk PBMCs were collected at each blood-draw timepoint. A standard Ficoll-Paque protocol was used to isolate PBMCs from peripheral blood. TriZol was used to extract RNA from bulk PBMCs, CD4 and CD8 fractions, and dextramer-positive and dextramer-negative fractions. The germline V gene encodes CDR1 SGHTA and CDR2 FQGNSA. V is shortened by 3 bases, J by 7 bases, and the region joining them spans 19 bases. The CDR3 runs 15 residues from the cysteine to the phenylalanine. Only the CDR3 DNA stays, 45 bases, in frame from base 1.

Sequencing was performed on PBMCs, taken 15 days after the yellow fever booster vaccination. The origin of this receptor is a man aged 25-40 years who received the YFV17D yellow fever vaccine. This chain is built from TRBV7-2 and TRBJ2-7; matching of 6 bases hints at TRBD1 as the D gene. DNA sequence: TGTGCCAGCAGCTTTCGTTTTGTAGGGGGTAGGGAGCAGTACTTC. It translates to CASSFRFVGGREQYF.